The 8 T cell receptor beta chains below all came from one sample that was sequenced in a study of cytomegalovirus exposure and HLA in healthy donors. TCRdb's table, derived via immunoSEQ multiplex PCR, lists solely in-frame clones and lacks some. Of fewer than 120,000 clones listed, 88% are singletons. What was sequenced was PBMCs. These receptors all stem from a woman aged 25 to 45 in good health and CMV-seropositive.

This clone was picked up a small number of times. This rearrangement joins TRBV7-9 to TRBJ1-6, with D unresolved. The V and J ends lost 3 bases and 10 bases respectively, with 13 bases between them. This CDR3 contains 14 residues. Germline values: CDR1 SEHNR, CDR2 FQNEAQ (reference sequence). The CDR3, as DNA: TGTGCCAGCAGCTTCGACATGGCTCGATCACCCCTCCACTTT. Encoded protein: CASSFDMARSPLHF. The full variable domain, its missing parts supplied by reference TRBV7-9 and TRBJ1-6, is DTGVSQNPRHKITKRGQNVTFRCDPISEHNRLYWYRQTLGQGPEFLTYFQNEAQLEKSRLLSDRFSAERPKGSFSTLEIQRTEQGDSAMYLCASSFDMARSPLHFGNGTRLTVT.

This chain connects TRBV9 to TRBJ2-1; the match to TRBD2 covers 9 bases. Germline CDR1 is SGDLS and CDR2 is YYNGEE. After removal of 1 base from V and 5 bases from J, the junction contained 1 base not matched to a gene. This CDR3 spans 14 amino acids. CDR3 sequence reads: CASSVRLADNEQFF. DNA for the CDR3: TGTGCCAGCAGCGTACGACTAGCGGACAATGAGCAGTTCTTC.

This chain links TRBV19 with TRBJ2-7, with D possibly TRBD2 on 5 matching bases. Trimming cost V 1 base and J 7 bases, with 8 bases left between them. CDR1 and CDR2 from the germline V gene are LNHDA and SQIVND (reference sequence). This CDR3 is 12 amino acids long. The DNA for the CDR3 is TGTGCCAGTAGTATAGGGTCGGGAGAGCAGTACTTC. Translating gives CASSIGSGEQYF.

As regards this clone: A junction end diverges from the germline sequence, so it may reflect a read error. The J gene is TRBJ2-5, the V gene TRBV7-9; 7 bases map to TRBD1. The CDR3 sequence is 14 residues long. Germline lookup yields CDR1 SEHNR and CDR2 FQNEAQ (reference sequence). CDR3 in amino acids: CASSLAGGQGTQYF. The CDR3 region has the DNA TGTGCCAGCAGCTTAGCAGGGGGCCAAGGGACCCAGTACTTC.

The gene calls are TRBV5-4 and TRBJ2-3; 8 nucleotides line up with TRBD2. With 3 bases clipped from V and 1 base from J, the junction kept 10 bases outside the gene matches. The CDR3 has 17 amino acids. The V gene's germline CDR1 is SGHNT and CDR2 YYREEE (reference sequence). CDR3: CASSSPSAGVRTDTQYF. The CDR3 DNA reads as TGTGCCAGCAGCTCGCCGTCAGCGGGGGTTCGCACAGATACGCAGTATTTT.

The J gene is TRBJ2-1, the V gene TRBV11-2; D remains ambiguous. Trimming cost V 1 base and J 0 bases, with 7 bases left between them. The CDR3 has 15 amino acids. CDR1 is SGHAT, CDR2 FQNNGV, per germline. The CDR3 DNA reads TGTGCCAGCAGCTTAGCAAGTAGCTCCTACAATGAGCAGTTCTTC. Protein: CASSLASSSYNEQFF.

The gene calls are TRBV4-3 and TRBJ1-1; D unclear. Germline values: CDR1 LGHNA, CDR2 YSLEER. V lost 1 base and J 4 bases, leaving 10 bases between the germline ends. The CDR3 totals 14 residues. The CDR3 spells CASSQALWATEAFF. CDR3 bases: TGCGCCAGCAGCCAAGCCTTGTGGGCCACTGAAGCTTTCTTT.

CDR3 in amino acids: CATSTLQGSYGYTF. In DNA, the CDR3 is TGTGCCACCAGCACCTTACAGGGATCCTATGGCTACACCTTC. V and J are TRBV15 and TRBJ1-2; D might be TRBD1 (6 bases). Trimming pared 4 bases from V and 4 bases from J, leaving 13 bases between. CDR1 is LNHNV and CDR2 is YYDKDF in the germline V gene (reference sequence). The CDR3 is 14 residues long.